The T cell receptor (beta chain) under discussion was sequenced for a study of identical twins. Study-wide results and limits: Donors were not followed over many years; analysis was cross-sectional.

Details on this clonotype: Its target is not known.

TCRdb analysed the 5' RACE reads with MiXCR anew, one entry per CDR3 protein. Found here are about 340,000 distinct CDR3 sequences, approximately 13% of them singletons; the top ten hold just over 7%. The sample also formed part of further work on yellow fever vaccine responses in identical twins.

The sequenced sample consisted of CD8+ T cells sorted from blood. This receptor was taken from a woman aged 18-29 years in good health.

This CDR3 reads CSVGGLPGASYEQYF. The CDR3 DNA follows: TGCAGCGTTGGTGGACTGCCCGGGGCTTCCTACGAGCAGTACTTC. V usage is TRBV29-1 and J usage is TRBJ2-7; the D gene could be TRBD1 or TRBD2 (5 bases each). CDR1 and CDR2 (germline): SQVTM, ANQGSEA. The V end lost 4 bases, the J end lost 1 base, and 17 bases lay between the germline ends. The CDR3 consists of 15 residues.